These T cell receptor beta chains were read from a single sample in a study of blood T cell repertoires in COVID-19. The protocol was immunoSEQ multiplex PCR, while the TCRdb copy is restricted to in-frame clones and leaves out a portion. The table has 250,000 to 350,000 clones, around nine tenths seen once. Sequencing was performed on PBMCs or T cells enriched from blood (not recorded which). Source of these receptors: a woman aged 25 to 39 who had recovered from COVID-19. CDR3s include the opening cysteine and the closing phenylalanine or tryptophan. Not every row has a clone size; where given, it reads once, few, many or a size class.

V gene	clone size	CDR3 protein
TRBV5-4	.	CASSLGGQGNTGELFF
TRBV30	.	CAWSPHSGVHQPQHF
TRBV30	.	CAWRGTGGNSPLHF
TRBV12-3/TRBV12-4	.	CASSDTGGGYTF
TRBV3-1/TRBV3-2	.	CASSRRDTDSGNTIYF
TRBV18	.	CASSRIPGGEAFF
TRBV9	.	CASSVAPGTDTQYF
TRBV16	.	CASSQPGQRNQPQHF
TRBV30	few	CAWSVRGLGEQYF
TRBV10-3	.	CAIKPGQQNTEAFF